This is a list of T cell receptor beta chains from one sample in a study of cytomegalovirus exposure and HLA in healthy donors. Measured with immunoSEQ multiplex PCR; TCRdb has only the in-frame clones, and not every one. Here the sample spans some 140,000 clones, approximately 61% being singletons. Sequences were obtained from PBMCs. These receptor sequences come from a human donor in good health. CDR3s include the opening cysteine and the closing phenylalanine or tryptophan. The D gene is left open where the match is weak. A row's size may be missing; if present it is once, few, many or a size class.

j_call d_call cdr3_length clone_size v_call cdr3_nt cdr3_aa
TRBJ2-3 TRBD2 18 - TRBV9 TGTGCCAGCAGCGATAGAGAAGGCGGGAGGGCCATTGCAGATACGCAGTATTTT CASSDREGGRAIADTQYF
TRBJ1-4 TRBD1 15 - TRBV7-9 TGTGCCAGCAGCTCGGCGCAGGGGGTAGGGGAAAAACTGTTTTTT CASSSAQGVGEKLFF
TRBJ1-5 - 14 - TRBV19 TGTGCCAGTAGTATCAGGGACTTCAATCAGCCCCAGCATTTT CASSIRDFNQPQHF
TRBJ2-1 - 14 - TRBV6-6 TGTGCCAGCAGTTATAGGGGGGGTTACAATGAGCAGTTCTTC CASSYRGGYNEQFF
TRBJ2-7 - 13 - TRBV27 TGTGCCAGCAGTGTCACGGGGGTCGGCGAGCAGTACTTC CASSVTGVGEQYF
TRBJ2-7 TRBD1 15 - TRBV4-2 TGTGCCAGCAGCCAAGATGGGACAGGGGTTTTCGAGCAGTACTTC CASSQDGTGVFEQYF
TRBJ2-3 - 22 - TRBV21-1 TGTGCCAGCAGCAAAGTATTTGTTTACGGGACTAGCGGGGGCACTAGCACAGATACGCAGTATTTT CASSKVFVYGTSGGTSTDTQYF
TRBJ2-2 TRBD1 15 - TRBV28 TGTGCCAGCAGACCCGGGACAGGTCGGGCCGGGGAGCCGTTTTTT CASRPGTGRAGEPFF
TRBJ2-1 TRBD2 15 - TRBV4-3 TGCGCCAGCAGCCAAGTCTTGCGGGAGGCGAATGAGCAGTTCTTC CASSQVLREANEQFF
TRBJ1-5 TRBD1 14 - TRBV27 TGTGCCAGCAGTCCGACAGGGGGCGGCGAGCCCCAGCATTTT CASSPTGGGEPQHF
TRBJ2-3 TRBD2 17 - TRBV27 TGTGCCAGCAGTTCCTGGACTAGCGGGAGAGGAACAGATACGCAGTATTTT CASSSWTSGRGTDTQYF
TRBJ2-6 - 16 - TRBV5-4 TGTGCCAGCAGCGCACCCCGCGGGGATGGGGCCAACGTCCTGACTTTC CASSAPRGDGANVLTF
TRBJ2-5 TRBD2 16 - TRBV5-1 TGCGCCAGCAGCTCGGAAGGGACTAGCGGGAGGGGGACCCAGTACTTC CASSSEGTSGRGTQYF
TRBJ2-1 - 13 - TRBV11-2 TGTGCCAGCAGCCGAGCTCTCTACAATGAGCAGTTCTTC CASSRALYNEQFF
TRBJ2-5 TRBD1 16 - TRBV6-6 TGTGCCAGCAGTTACTCCCGGACAGGGAGACAAGAGACCCAGTACTTC CASSYSRTGRQETQYF
TRBJ2-1 TRBD2 18 - TRBV9 TGTGCCAGCAGCGTAACCGCCAGCGGGAGCTTTTCCTACAATGAGCAGTTCTTC CASSVTASGSFSYNEQFF
TRBJ2-7 TRBD2 14 few TRBV5-6 TGTGCCAGCAGCCGTGGACTAGCGGGAGGCGAGCAGTACTTC CASSRGLAGGEQYF
TRBJ2-5 TRBD2 14 - TRBV18 TGTGCCAGCTCCGCAAGGGGCGGGAGAGAGACCCAGTACTTC CASSARGGRETQYF
TRBJ2-3 - 16 - TRBV28 TGTGCCAGCAGTCCACCGGACACCGGGTGGTCAGATACGCAGTATTTT CASSPPDTGWSDTQYF
TRBJ1-1 TRBD1 16 - TRBV5-4 TGTGCCAGCAGCTTGGGACTGGACAGGGGGGATGCTGAAGCTTTCTTT CASSLGLDRGDAEAFF
TRBJ2-5 TRBD2 15 - TRBV11-2 TGTGCCAGCAGCTTGAGATCCGGCGGGGGAGAGACCCAGTACTTC CASSLRSGGGETQYF
TRBJ2-7 TRBD2 15 - TRBV5-4 TGTGCCAGCAGCTCGCGGGAGGGCGCATCCTACGAGCAGTACTTC CASSSREGASYEQYF
TRBJ2-7 TRBD1 14 - TRBV18 TGTGCCAGCTCACCACCGGACAGGCGCTACGAGCAGTACTTC CASSPPDRRYEQYF
TRBJ2-1 TRBD2 14 - TRBV19 TGTGCCACACTAGCGGGAGTCTCCCCGAATGAGCAGTTCTTC CATLAGVSPNEQFF
TRBJ2-5 - 15 - TRBV11-2 TGTGCCAGCAGCTTAGATCAGTACGGGTCTCCCACCCAGTACTTC CASSLDQYGSPTQYF
TRBJ1-5 - 11 - TRBV19 TGTGCCAGTAGCGATACAGGGCCCCAGCATTTT CASSDTGPQHF
TRBJ2-1 TRBD2 16 - TRBV4-2 TGTGCCAGCAGCCAAGATCTAGCGGGAACCTACAATGAGCAGTTCTTC CASSQDLAGTYNEQFF
TRBJ2-5 TRBD1 14 - TRBV11-3 TGTGCCAGCAGCAGAGTGGGACAGCAAGAGACCCAGTACTTC CASSRVGQQETQYF
TRBJ2-7 TRBD1 15 - TRBV6-5 TGTGCCAGCAGTCGACAGGGGCACAGCTCCTACGAGCAGTACTTC CASSRQGHSSYEQYF
TRBJ2-6 - 15 once TRBV7-3 TGTGCCAGCAGCCCGCGGAGGGATGGGGCCAACGTCCTGACTTTC CASSPRRDGANVLTF
TRBJ1-1 TRBD1 14 once TRBV11-1 TGTGCCAGCAGGAGACAGGGAGGAAACACTGAAGCTTTCTTT CASRRQGGNTEAFF
TRBJ1-3 TRBD1 17 - TRBV19 TGTGCCAGTGGAATCACCGGGACAGTAATCTCTGGAAACACCATATATTTT CASGITGTVISGNTIYF
TRBJ1-1 - 11 few TRBV28 TGTGCCAGCAGTTTATCTACTGAAGCTTTCTTT CASSLSTEAFF
TRBJ2-1 TRBD2 16 - TRBV7-9 TGTGCCAGCCAAACTCACCCGGGACTAGCGGGAACTGAGCAGTTCTTC CASQTHPGLAGTEQFF
TRBJ2-3 TRBD2 17 - TRBV5-1 TGCGCCAGCAGCTTGGCCTCCGGGGCTAGCGGGAGGGCCACCTTCCATTTT CASSLASGASGRATFHF
TRBJ2-7 - 13 - TRBV5-6 TGTGCCAGCAGCTCGGACTCCTCCTACGAGCAGTACTTC CASSSDSSYEQYF
TRBJ2-3 TRBD2 19 - TRBV19 TGTGCCAGTAGTATAGGGGGGACTAGCGGCAGCGGCGGCACAGATACGCAGTATTTT CASSIGGTSGSGGTDTQYF
TRBJ2-7 TRBD1 14 - TRBV29-1 TGCAGCGTACAGCCAGGGGGTCTTAAGGACGAGCAGTACTTC CSVQPGGLKDEQYF
TRBJ1-2 TRBD1 15 - TRBV6-1 TGTGCCAGCAGTGAAGCAGCCGGGACAGTGTATGGCTACACCTTC CASSEAAGTVYGYTF
TRBJ2-5 TRBD1 13 - TRBV5-1 TGCGCCAGCAGCCGTACAGGGGGAGAGACCCAGTACTTC CASSRTGGETQYF
TRBJ1-1 - 13 - TRBV14 TGTGCCAGCAGCCCAGTCGTGTACCTCGAAGCTTTCTTT CASSPVVYLEAFF
TRBJ1-2 TRBD1 15 - TRBV18 TGTGCCAGCTCACCACAGGCAGGGGGTCAGTATGGCTACACCTTC CASSPQAGGQYGYTF
TRBJ2-3 - 13 - TRBV4-3 TGCGCCAGCAGCCAAGCTACTGCTGATACGCAGTATTTT CASSQATADTQYF
TRBJ2-2 TRBD2 17 - TRBV7-8 TGTGCCAGCAGCTTGACCCTCACTAGCGCGGGCACCGGGGAGCTGTTTTTT CASSLTLTSAGTGELFF
TRBJ1-1 - 14 - TRBV9 TGTGCCAGCAGCCCTCAGGTTGTTAACACTGAAGCTTTCTTT CASSPQVVNTEAFF
TRBJ2-5 - 13 - TRBV2 TGTGCCAGCAGTGTGCAGGCCCGGGAGACCCAGTACTTC CASSVQARETQYF